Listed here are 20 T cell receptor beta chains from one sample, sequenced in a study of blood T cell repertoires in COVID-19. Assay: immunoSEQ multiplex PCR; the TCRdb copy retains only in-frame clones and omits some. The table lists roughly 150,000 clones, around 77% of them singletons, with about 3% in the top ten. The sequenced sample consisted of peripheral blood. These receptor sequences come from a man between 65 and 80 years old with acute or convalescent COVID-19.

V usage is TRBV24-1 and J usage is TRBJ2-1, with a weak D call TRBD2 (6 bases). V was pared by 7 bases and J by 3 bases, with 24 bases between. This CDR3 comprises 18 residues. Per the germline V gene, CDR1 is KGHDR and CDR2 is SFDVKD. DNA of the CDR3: TGTGCCACCAGGGAAGTCCGAATCGGGAGAGAGGGCTACAATGAGCAGTTCTTC. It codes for CATREVRIGREGYNEQFF.

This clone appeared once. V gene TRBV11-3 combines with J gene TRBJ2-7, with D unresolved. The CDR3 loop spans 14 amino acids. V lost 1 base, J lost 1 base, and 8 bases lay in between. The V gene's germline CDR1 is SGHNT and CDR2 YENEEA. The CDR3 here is CASSLVSVSYEQYF. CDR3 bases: TGTGCCAGCAGCTTAGTTTCAGTTTCCTACGAGCAGTACTTC.

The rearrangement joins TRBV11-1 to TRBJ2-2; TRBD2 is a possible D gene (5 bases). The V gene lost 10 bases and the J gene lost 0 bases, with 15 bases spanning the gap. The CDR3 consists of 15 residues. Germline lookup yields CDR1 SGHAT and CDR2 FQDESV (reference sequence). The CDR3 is CATTLSGANTGELFF. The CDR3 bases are TGTGCCACTACCTTGTCCGGGGCGAACACCGGGGAGCTGTTTTTT.

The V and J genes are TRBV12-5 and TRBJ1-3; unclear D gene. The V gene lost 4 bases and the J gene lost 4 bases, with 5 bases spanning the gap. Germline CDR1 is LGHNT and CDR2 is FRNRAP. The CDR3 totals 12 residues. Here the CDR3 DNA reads TGTGCTAGTGGTTCCTCGGGAAACACCATATATTTT. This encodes CASGSSGNTIYF.

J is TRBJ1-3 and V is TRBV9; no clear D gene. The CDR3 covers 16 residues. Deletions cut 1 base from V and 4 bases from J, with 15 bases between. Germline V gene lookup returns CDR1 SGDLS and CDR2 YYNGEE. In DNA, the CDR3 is TGTGCCAGCAGCGTAAACGACGGGATAGTGGGAAACACCATATATTTT. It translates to CASSVNDGIVGNTIYF. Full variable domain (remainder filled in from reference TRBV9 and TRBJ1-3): DSGVTQTPKHLITATGQRVTLRCSPRSGDLSVYWYQQSLDQGLQFLIQYYNGEERAKGNILERFSAQQFPDLHSELNLSSLELGDSALYFCASSVNDGIVGNTIYFGEGSWLTVV.

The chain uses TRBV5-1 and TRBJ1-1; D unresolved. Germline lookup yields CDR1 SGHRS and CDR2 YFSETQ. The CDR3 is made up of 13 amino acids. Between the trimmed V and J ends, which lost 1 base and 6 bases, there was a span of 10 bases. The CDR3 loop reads CASSLPGVPEAFF. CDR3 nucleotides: TGCGCCAGCAGCTTGCCCGGAGTCCCTGAAGCTTTCTTT.

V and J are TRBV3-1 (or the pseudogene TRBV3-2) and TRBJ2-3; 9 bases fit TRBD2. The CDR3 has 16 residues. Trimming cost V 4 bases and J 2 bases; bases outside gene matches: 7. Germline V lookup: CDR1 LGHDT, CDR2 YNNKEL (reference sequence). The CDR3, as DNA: TGTGCCAGCAGCCCATTAGCGGGGGCCATCACAGATACGCAGTATTTT. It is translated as CASSPLAGAITDTQYF.

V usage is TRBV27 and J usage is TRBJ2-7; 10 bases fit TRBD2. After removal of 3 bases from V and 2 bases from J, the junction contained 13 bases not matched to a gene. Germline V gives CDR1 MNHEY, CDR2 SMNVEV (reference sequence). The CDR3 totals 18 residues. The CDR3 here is CASSFSLLASGSAYEQYF. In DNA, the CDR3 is TGTGCCAGCAGTTTTTCGTTATTAGCTAGCGGGAGCGCCTACGAGCAGTACTTC.

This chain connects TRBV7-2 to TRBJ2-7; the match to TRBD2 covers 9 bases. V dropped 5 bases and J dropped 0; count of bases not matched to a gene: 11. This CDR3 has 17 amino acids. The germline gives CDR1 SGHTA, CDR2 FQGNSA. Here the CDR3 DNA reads TGTGCCAGCAGCCCATCAGGACTAGCGAGAAGCTCCTACGAGCAGTACTTC. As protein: CASSPSGLARSSYEQYF.

The CDR3 coding sequence is TGTGCCAGCGGAAACAGGGGTTTCGATACGCAGTATTTT. It encodes CASGNRGFDTQYF. The gene calls are TRBV19 and TRBJ2-3; 7 bases fit TRBD1. J gave up 6 bases and V 9 bases, and 9 bases lay outside the gene matches. Looked up from germline, CDR1 is LNHDA and CDR2 is SQIVND (reference sequence). The CDR3 covers 13 residues.

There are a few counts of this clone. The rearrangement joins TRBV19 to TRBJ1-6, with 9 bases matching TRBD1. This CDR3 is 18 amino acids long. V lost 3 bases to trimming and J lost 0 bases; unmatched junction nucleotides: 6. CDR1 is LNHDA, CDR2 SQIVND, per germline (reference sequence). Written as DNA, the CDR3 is TGTGCCAGTAGTATTGGGACAGGGTTGATCTCCTATAATTCACCCCTCCACTTT. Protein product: CASSIGTGLISYNSPLHF.

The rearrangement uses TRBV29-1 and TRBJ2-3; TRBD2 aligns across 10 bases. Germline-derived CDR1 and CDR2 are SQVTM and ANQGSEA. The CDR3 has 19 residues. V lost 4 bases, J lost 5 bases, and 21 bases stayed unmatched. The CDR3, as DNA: TGCAGCGTTGTTCCTCGGGCGGAGTCAAGCGGGAGGGCCATAGATACGCAGTATTTT. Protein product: CSVVPRAESSGRAIDTQYF.

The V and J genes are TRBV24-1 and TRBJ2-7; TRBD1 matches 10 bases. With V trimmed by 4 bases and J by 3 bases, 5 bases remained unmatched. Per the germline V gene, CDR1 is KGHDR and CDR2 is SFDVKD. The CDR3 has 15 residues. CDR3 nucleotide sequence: TGTGCCACCAGTGAAACCGGGACAGGGGTCTACGAGCAGTACTTC. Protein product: CATSETGTGVYEQYF.

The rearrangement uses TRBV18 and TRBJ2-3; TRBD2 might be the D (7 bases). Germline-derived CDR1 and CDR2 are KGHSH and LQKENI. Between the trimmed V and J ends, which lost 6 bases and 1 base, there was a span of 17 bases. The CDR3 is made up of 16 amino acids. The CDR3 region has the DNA TGTGCCAGCTCTGCCCGAAGGGGGGGGCGCACAGATACGCAGTATTTT. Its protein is CASSARRGGRTDTQYF.

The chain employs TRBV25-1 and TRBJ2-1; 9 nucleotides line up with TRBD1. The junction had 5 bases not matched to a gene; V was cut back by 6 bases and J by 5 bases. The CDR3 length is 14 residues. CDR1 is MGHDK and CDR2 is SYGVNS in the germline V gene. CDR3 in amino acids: CASSGTGFNNEQFF. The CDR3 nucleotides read TGTGCCAGCAGCGGGACAGGGTTCAACAATGAGCAGTTCTTC.

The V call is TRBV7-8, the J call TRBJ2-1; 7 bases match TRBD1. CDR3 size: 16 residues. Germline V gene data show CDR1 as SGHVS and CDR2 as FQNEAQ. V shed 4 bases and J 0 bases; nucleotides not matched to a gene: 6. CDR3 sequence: CASSSTGPSSYNEQFF. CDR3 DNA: TGTGCCAGCAGCTCGACAGGGCCTAGCTCCTACAATGAGCAGTTCTTC. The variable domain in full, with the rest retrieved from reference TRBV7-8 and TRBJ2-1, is GAGVSQSPRYKVAKRGQDVALRCDPISGHVSLFWYQQALGQGPEFLTYFQNEAQLDKSGLPSDRFFAERPEGSVSTLKIQRTQQEDSAVYLCASSSTGPSSYNEQFFGPGTRLTVL.

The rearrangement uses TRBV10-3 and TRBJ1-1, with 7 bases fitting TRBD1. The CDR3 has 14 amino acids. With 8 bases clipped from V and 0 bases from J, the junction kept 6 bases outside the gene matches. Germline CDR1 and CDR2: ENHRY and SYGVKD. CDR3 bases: TGTGCCATCTGGGACAGCAACTTGAACACTGAAGCTTTCTTT. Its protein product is CAIWDSNLNTEAFF.

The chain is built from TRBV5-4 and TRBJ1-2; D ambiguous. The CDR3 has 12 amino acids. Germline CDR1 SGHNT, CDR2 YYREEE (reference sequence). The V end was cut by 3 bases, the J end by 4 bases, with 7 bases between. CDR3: CASSSGSYGYTF. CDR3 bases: TGTGCCAGCAGCTCTGGGAGCTATGGCTACACCTTC.

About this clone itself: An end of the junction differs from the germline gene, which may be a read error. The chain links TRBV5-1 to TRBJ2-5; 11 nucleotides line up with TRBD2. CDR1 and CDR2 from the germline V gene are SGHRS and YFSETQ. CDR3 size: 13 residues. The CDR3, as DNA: TGCGCCAGCAGCTCGTACCAACTAGCGGGAGCGAACTTC. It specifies CASSSYQLAGANF.

CDR3 in DNA: TGTGCCAGCAGCTTCCCACAGGGGGCGAGGACTGAAGCTTTCTTT. The encoded protein is CASSFPQGARTEAFF. The gene calls are TRBV7-9 and TRBJ1-1, with 9 bases matching TRBD1. Germline V CDR1 and CDR2: SEHNR, FQNEAQ (reference sequence). The CDR3 runs 15 residues. V was pared by 3 bases and J by 5 bases, with 7 bases of the junction left unmatched.